This TCR beta chain was sequenced during a study of CD8 T cells in ankylosing spondylitis (dated by TCRdb to the late 2010s). Regarding the research as a whole: The study profiled T cell receptor beta repertoires in healthy donors and ankylosing spondylitis patients to find disease-linked TCR variants. Peripheral blood was sampled, and synovial fluid was additionally collected from ankylosing spondylitis patients. The full study cohort was made up of approximately 24 ankylosing spondylitis patients and 108 healthy donors.

The listed sequencing device is Illumina HiSeq 2500. TCR beta libraries were prepared by quantitative 5'-RACE with molecular barcodes. The source study handled its data this way. Disease-linked TCR variants were identified with a new computational method built on a probabilistic model of VDJ rearrangement. TCRdb reprocessed the public reads (quality trimming at Q25 with fastp, clone calling with MiXCR) and kept in-frame beta chains. Under each unique CDR3 protein, matching rows form one entry showing the most common genes and DNA. The V and J calls, along with clone size, are taken from TCRdb and not from the paper's own processing. The sample records about 420,000 distinct CDR3 sequences, about 20% of which are singletons. The ten largest clones take up approximately 15% of the sample. Results and caveats for the whole study, not just this receptor: The disease-linked clones showed a CD8+ phenotype and occurred at relatively low frequencies in peripheral blood. Some of the motif variants had been reported before in the synovial fluid and blood of reactive arthritis patients, a finding that suggests common disease-initiation mechanisms. A TCR beta motif of eight highly homologous amino acid variants appeared characteristic of blood from ankylosing spondylitis patients. The disease-linked clones were reported to be significantly enriched in matched synovial fluid samples from ankylosing spondylitis patients.

Taken from cysteine to phenylalanine, the CDR3 has 16 residues. Only the CDR3 portion is preserved as DNA: 48 bases, with reading frame beginning at the first base. V lost 0 bases and J lost 1 base; the stretch between them is 9 bases long. The CDR1 and CDR2 encoded by the germline V gene are MGHRA and YSYEKL. On this clonotype itself: What antigen it recognizes has not been identified. Within one base of it there is no much larger clone, and no base qualities were kept.

The chain couples TRBV4-1 to TRBJ2-2, with no confidently assigned D gene. The sequence was obtained from a male donor with ankylosing spondylitis. Source material: blood, either unsorted or a sorted T cell fraction (not recorded which). The CDR3 reads as follows: CASSQDRWGNTGELFF. The sequenced DNA: TGCGCCAGCAGCCAAGATCGGTGGGGGAACACCGGGGAGCTGTTTTTT.